The clone carrying this TCR beta chain came up a few times. Its antigen is not known. The authors reverse transcribed all of the isolated RNA, so sequencing captured expressed TCRB transcripts. The repertoire was sequenced with immunoSEQ multiplex PCR; TCRdb's copy has only in-frame clones and lacks some. The sample consists of fewer than 350,000 clones, around 16% of them appearing once. Stem cell-like memory, regulatory, central memory and naive CD4+ cells were sorted via CD45RO/CCR7/CD25/CD127/CD95/CD27. This record belongs to a study of beta chain features in type 1 diabetes. Overall study results and limits: The study found moderately but significantly shorter TCRB CDR3s in all four CD4+ subsets of Type 1 diabetes patients. Lower insertion and higher deletion counts appeared at VDJ junctions in type 1 diabetes patients.

With 0 bases clipped from V and 2 bases from J, the junction kept 5 bases outside the gene matches. This CDR3 contains 16 residues. CDR1 SEHNR and CDR2 FQNEAQ come from the germline V gene (reference sequence). The receptor comes from a man younger than 35 with type 1 diabetes. V and J are TRBV7-9 and TRBJ2-3, with 7 bases that match TRBD2. What was sequenced was naive CD4+ T cells from blood. The CDR3 region has the DNA TGTGCCAGCAGCTTAGCCCTAGCGGAAGTCACAGATACGCAGTATTTT. Protein sequence: CASSLALAEVTDTQYF.